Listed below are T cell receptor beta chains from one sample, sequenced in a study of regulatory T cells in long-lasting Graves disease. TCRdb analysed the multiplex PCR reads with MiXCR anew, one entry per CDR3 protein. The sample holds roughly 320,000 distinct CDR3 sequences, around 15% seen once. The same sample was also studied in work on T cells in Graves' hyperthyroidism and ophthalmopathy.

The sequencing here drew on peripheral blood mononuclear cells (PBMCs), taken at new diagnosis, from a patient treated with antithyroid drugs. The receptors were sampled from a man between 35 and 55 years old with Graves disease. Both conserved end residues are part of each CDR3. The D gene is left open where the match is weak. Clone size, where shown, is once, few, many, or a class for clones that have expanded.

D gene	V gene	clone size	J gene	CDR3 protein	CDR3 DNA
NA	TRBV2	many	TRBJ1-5	CASMSLSGQPQHF	TGTGCCAGCATGAGCCTTTCAGGGCAGCCCCAGCATTTT
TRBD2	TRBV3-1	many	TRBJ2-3	CASSQGFRAGGSTDTQYF	TGTGCCAGCAGCCAAGGTTTCCGGGCGGGGGGTAGCACAGATACGCAGTATTTT
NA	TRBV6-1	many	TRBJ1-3	CASSAVDSFSGNTIYF	TGTGCCAGCAGTGCCGTTGACAGTTTCTCTGGAAACACCATATATTTT
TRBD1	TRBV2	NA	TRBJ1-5	CASNEVIGDRDNQPQHF	TGTGCCAGCAATGAAGTTATCGGGGACAGGGACAATCAGCCCCAGCATTTT
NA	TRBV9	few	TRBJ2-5	CASSTIGAQETQYF	TGTGCCAGCAGCACCATCGGGGCCCAAGAGACCCAGTACTTC
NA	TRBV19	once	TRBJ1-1	CASSMGRAEAFF	TGTGCCAGTAGTATGGGCAGGGCTGAAGCTTTCTTT
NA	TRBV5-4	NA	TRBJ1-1	CASSRRGGLEAFF	TGTGCCAGCAGCAGGAGGGGGGGCCTCGAAGCTTTCTTT
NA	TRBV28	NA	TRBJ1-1	CASTLPWQNTEAFF	TGTGCCAGCACACTACCCTGGCAGAACACTGAAGCTTTCTTT
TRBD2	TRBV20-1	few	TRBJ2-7	CSAPGLAGGITYEQYF	TGCAGTGCTCCGGGACTAGCGGGGGGTATAACCTACGAGCAGTACTTC
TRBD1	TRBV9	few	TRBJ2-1	CASSVRTGSSYNEQFF	TGTGCCAGCAGCGTACGGACAGGGAGCTCCTACAATGAGCAGTTCTTC
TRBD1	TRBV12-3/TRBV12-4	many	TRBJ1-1	CASSLGQGGGTEAFF	TGTGCCAGCAGTTTAGGACAGGGCGGGGGCACTGAAGCTTTCTTT
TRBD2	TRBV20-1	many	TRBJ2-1	CSASKRGLRSYNEQFF	TGCAGTGCTAGTAAGCGGGGGTTACGCTCCTACAATGAGCAGTTCTTC
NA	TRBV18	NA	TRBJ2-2	CASSGGLFTGELFF	TGTGCCAGCTCAGGCGGACTATTCACCGGGGAGCTGTTTTTT
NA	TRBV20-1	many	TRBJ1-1	CSAPGATEAFF	TGCAGTGCCCCGGGGGCCACTGAAGCTTTCTTT
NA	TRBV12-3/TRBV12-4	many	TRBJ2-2	CASSLVWGHANTGELFF	TGTGCCAGCAGTTTAGTCTGGGGACACGCGAACACCGGGGAGCTGTTTTTT
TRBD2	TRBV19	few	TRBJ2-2	CASSTRVSGGRGELFF	TGTGCCAGTAGTACCCGGGTTAGCGGGGGTCGCGGGGAGCTGTTTTTT
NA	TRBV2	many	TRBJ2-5	CASSEAQGNQYF	TGTGCCAGCAGTGAAGCTCAGGGGAACCAGTACTTC
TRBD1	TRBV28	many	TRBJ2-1	CASSLFRGRRNEQFF	TGTGCCAGCAGTTTATTTAGGGGGCGGCGAAATGAGCAGTTCTTC
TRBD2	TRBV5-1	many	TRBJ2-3	CASSPTGTRLSWGGTDTQYF	TGCGCCAGCAGTCCTACCGGGACTAGACTCTCTTGGGGCGGCACAGATACGCAGTATTTT
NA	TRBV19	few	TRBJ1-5	CATTPGNNQPQHF	TGTGCCACTACTCCAGGGAACAATCAGCCCCAGCATTTT
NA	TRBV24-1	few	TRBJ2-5	CATSEGGPRETQYF	TGTGCCACCAGTGAGGGGGGGCCAAGGGAGACCCAGTACTTC
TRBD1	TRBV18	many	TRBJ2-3	CASSPGTGSTDTQYF	TGTGCCAGCAGCCCTGGGACAGGGTCCACAGATACGCAGTATTTT
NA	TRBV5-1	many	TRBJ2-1	CASSLTADEQFF	TGCGCCAGCAGCTTGACCGCTGATGAGCAGTTCTTC
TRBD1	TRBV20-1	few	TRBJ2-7	CSADRGGSYEQYF	TGCAGTGCTGACAGGGGTGGGTCCTACGAGCAGTACTTC
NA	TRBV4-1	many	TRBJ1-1	CASSQDGPGRLVAFF	TGTGCCAGCAGCCAAGATGGTCCGGGACGATTAGTAGCTTTCTTT
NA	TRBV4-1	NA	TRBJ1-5	CASGSSARDQPQHF	TGCGCCAGCGGATCTTCAGCCAGGGACCAGCCCCAGCATTTT